This entry describes one T cell receptor beta chain. Its antigen remains unidentified. Data came from immunoSEQ multiplex PCR; TCRdb stores just in-frame clones and leaves some out. Counted here are roughly 30,000 clones, around 73% occurring once; the ten biggest clones make up 7.5%. The sample is drawn from a study of radiotherapy plus CTLA-4 blockade in lung cancer. The V gene's germline CDR1 is SEHNR and CDR2 FQNEAQ (reference sequence). The CDR3 loop spans 12 amino acids. The ends were cut back, 8 bases at V and 5 bases at J, with 13 bases in the middle. Study observations and caveats: Following radiotherapy plus ipilimumab, tumor-derived TCR clones expanded in the blood.

This receptor was obtained from a human donor with non-small cell lung cancer who had stable disease on radiotherapy plus ipilimumab. V and J are TRBV7-9 and TRBJ2-7; the D gene could be TRBD1 or TRBD2 (5 bases each). The starting material was peripheral blood, obtained from a patient treated with radiotherapy plus ipilimumab. For the CDR3, the DNA is TGTGCCAGCGGAAAGGGGCGGGACGAGCAGTACTTC. Its protein product is CASGKGRDEQYF.